Listed below are T cell receptor beta chains from one sample, sequenced in a study of blood T cells in healthy people across ages. TCRdb fed the 5' RACE reads into MiXCR, producing one record per CDR3 protein. Here the sample spans around 500,000 distinct CDR3 sequences, less than 60% being singletons. The sample consisted of blood. These receptor sequences come from an elderly man in good health. Both conserved end residues are part of each CDR3. A D gene is named only where the DNA matches it firmly. A row's size may be missing; if present it is once, few, many or a size class.

TRBJ2-2,TRBV20-1,NA,TRBD2,TGCAGTGCCCATTCTAGCGGGAGCAACACCGGGGAGCTGTTTTTT,CSAHSSGSNTGELFF
TRBJ2-3,TRBV29-1,NA,NA,TGCAGCGTTGAAGAGACTACCTCGAGGGAGTATTTT,CSVEETTSREYF
TRBJ1-1,TRBV7-6,NA,TRBD1,TGTGCCAGCAGCTTAGACGCAGGGGGGGACACTGAAGCTTTCTTT,CASSLDAGGDTEAFF
TRBJ2-3,TRBV7-2,NA,NA,TGTGCCAGCAGCTTAGTAGGAGGGCCAGGAGATACGCAGTATTTT,CASSLVGGPGDTQYF
TRBJ2-7,TRBV4-1,NA,NA,TGCGCCAGCAGCCAAGATGCGACAGGTGGGTCGCGGCAGTACTTC,CASSQDATGGSRQYF
TRBJ2-4,TRBV24-1,once,TRBD1,TGTGCCACCAGTGATGGACAGGGGAAAAACATTCAGTACTTC,CATSDGQGKNIQYF
TRBJ2-7,TRBV6-5,many,NA,TGTGCCAGCAGTTACTGGGGACAAGCCCGGGAGAGCTACGAGCAGTACTTC,CASSYWGQARESYEQYF
TRBJ1-4,TRBV9,NA,TRBD1,TGTGCCAGCAGCGTAGGGACAGGGGTTAATGAAAAACTGTTTTTT,CASSVGTGVNEKLFF
TRBJ1-6,TRBV12-3/TRBV12-4,few,NA,TGTGCCAGCAGAACTCAGGAAAGCTCCTATAATTCACCCCTCCACTTT,CASRTQESSYNSPLHF
TRBJ2-3,TRBV27,NA,NA,TGTGCCAGCAGACTGACCTGGCTAGATACGCAGTATTTT,CASRLTWLDTQYF
TRBJ2-1,TRBV20-1,NA,NA,TGCAGTGGCAGGAGCTCCTACAGTGAGCAGTTCTTC,CSGRSSYSEQFF
TRBJ2-1,TRBV2,NA,TRBD2,TGTGCCAGCAGTGGAATAGCGGGGGGGTACAATGAGCAGTTCTTC,CASSGIAGGYNEQFF
TRBJ2-7,TRBV10-3,once,NA,TGTGCCATCAGTGACGTGGCGTACGAGCAGTACTTC,CAISDVAYEQYF
TRBJ1-6,TRBV7-8,NA,NA,TGTGCCAGCAGCCAACGCGCAGGGTTGCGTAATTCACCCCTCCACTTT,CASSQRAGLRNSPLHF
TRBJ2-1,TRBV20-1,NA,TRBD2,TGCAGTGCTGTAGGGGCTAGCGGTACTCATGAGCAGTTCTTC,CSAVGASGTHEQFF